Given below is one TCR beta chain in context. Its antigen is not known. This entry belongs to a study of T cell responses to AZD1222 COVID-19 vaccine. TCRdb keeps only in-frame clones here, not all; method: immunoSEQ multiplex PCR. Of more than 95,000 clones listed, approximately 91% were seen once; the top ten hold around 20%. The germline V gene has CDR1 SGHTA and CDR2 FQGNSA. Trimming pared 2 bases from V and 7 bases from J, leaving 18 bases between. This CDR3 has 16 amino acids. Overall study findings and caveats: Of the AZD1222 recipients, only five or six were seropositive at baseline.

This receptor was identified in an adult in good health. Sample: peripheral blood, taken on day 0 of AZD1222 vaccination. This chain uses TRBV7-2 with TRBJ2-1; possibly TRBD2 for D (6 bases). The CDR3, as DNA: TGTGCCAGCAGCTTAACGTCTCTCGGGGGTTCAAATGAGCAGTTCTTC. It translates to CASSLTSLGGSNEQFF.